The next 20 T cell receptor beta chains were all read from a single sample in a study of CD8 T cells in ankylosing spondylitis. These receptors' targets are unknown. One entry per CDR3 protein results from TCRdb running MiXCR on the 5' RACE reads. The sample has 200,000 to 250,000 distinct CDR3 sequences; about 17% are singletons. General study points: In ankylosing spondylitis blood, a motif of roughly 8 highly homologous TCR beta variants appeared characteristic.

Sequencing input: blood, either unsorted or a sorted T cell fraction (not recorded which). These receptors were taken from a male donor with ankylosing spondylitis.

This clonotype was seen only a few times. This chain links TRBV7-8 with TRBJ2-4, with a possible D match to TRBD2 (5 bases). The CDR3 loop spans 19 amino acids. Germline V lookup: CDR1 SGHVS, CDR2 FQNEAQ. V lost 0 bases to trimming and J lost 0 bases, with 18 bases between them. The CDR3 protein is CASSLARASPTLAKNIQYF. CDR3 nucleotides: TGTGCCAGCAGCTTAGCGCGGGCTAGCCCTACACTAGCCAAAAACATTCAGTACTTC.

The chain couples TRBV2 to TRBJ2-3, with a tentative D call TRBD2 (5 bases). CDR3 length equals 14 residues. V gave up 6 bases and J gave up 6 bases, with 16 bases separating them. Per the germline V gene, CDR1 is SNHLY and CDR2 is FYNNEI. In DNA, the CDR3 is TGTGCCAGCAGCGACTTTGGACTCGGCGATACGCAGTATTTT. It translates to CASSDFGLGDTQYF. The complete variable domain, with remaining parts taken from reference TRBV2 and TRBJ2-3, reads EPEVTQTPSHQVTQMGQEVILRCVPISNHLYFYWYRQILGQKVEFLVSFYNNEISEKSEIFDDQFSVERPDGSNFTLKIRSTKLEDSAMYFCASSDFGLGDTQYFGPGTRLTVL.

There are many counts of this clonotype. V usage is TRBV12-3 or TRBV12-4 and J usage is TRBJ1-5, with D possibly being TRBD1 (6 bases). Deletions cut 5 bases from V and 4 bases from J, with 18 bases between. The CDR3 covers 16 residues. CDR3 protein: CASSVLRGGRNQPQHF. The CDR3 region has the DNA TGTGCCAGCAGTGTCCTTCGAGGGGGGAGGAATCAGCCCCAGCATTTT.

This clonotype was seen only once. The chain recombines TRBV20-1 with TRBJ2-7; no clear D. This CDR3 is 14 amino acids long. The V end lost 1 base, the J end lost 1 base, and 11 bases lay between the germline ends. CDR1 is DFQATT and CDR2 is SNEGSKA in the germline V gene (reference sequence). The CDR3 reads CSARVDWASYEQYF. CDR3 nucleotide sequence: TGCAGTGCTAGAGTTGACTGGGCATCCTACGAGCAGTACTTC.

V and J are TRBV29-1 and TRBJ1-2; the D is unclear. This CDR3 has 13 amino acids. V was shortened by 4 bases and J by 5 bases, with 14 bases between the two germline ends. Germline assignment: CDR1 SQVTM and CDR2 ANQGSEA. The CDR3 bases are TGCAGCGTTGCATCGGACGGGAGATATGGCTACACCTTC. It specifies CSVASDGRYGYTF.

This clonotype was seen a few times. The V gene is TRBV4-3, the J gene TRBJ2-3; TRBD2 aligns across 8 bases. This CDR3 has 16 amino acids. Trimming at V came to 3 bases and at J to 1 base, leaving 6 bases not matched to a gene. Germline V gene sequence: CDR1 LGHNA, CDR2 YSLEER. The CDR3 region has the DNA TGCGCCAGCAGCCAGAGCCCAGCGGGGGGCACAGATACGCAGTATTTT. Amino acid sequence: CASSQSPAGGTDTQYF.

The rearrangement uses TRBV6-2 or TRBV6-3 and TRBJ2-1; D possibly corresponds to TRBD2 (6 bases). The germline V gene encodes CDR1 MNHEY and CDR2 SVGEGT. CDR3 size: 15 residues. The V end lost 4 bases, the J end lost 0 bases, and 10 bases lay between the germline ends. The CDR3 region has the DNA TGTGCCAGCAGTTTCTTTAGCGGCTCCTACAATGAGCAGTTCTTC. The encoded protein is CASSFFSGSYNEQFF.

The rearrangement joins TRBV4-1 to TRBJ2-7; 10 bases line up with TRBD2. With 3 bases clipped from V and 6 bases from J, the junction kept 11 bases outside the gene matches. The CDR3 is made up of 16 amino acids. Germline V gene sequence: CDR1 MGHRA, CDR2 YSYEKL. The CDR3 DNA sequence: TGCGCCAGCAGCCAGCCGAGCGGGAGGGCCCTCTCCGAGCAGTACTTC. It yields the protein CASSQPSGRALSEQYF.

This clonotype has a handful of counts. V usage is TRBV4-3 and J usage is TRBJ1-1; D possibly corresponds to TRBD1 (5 bases). There are 14 residues in the CDR3. Germline V CDR1 and CDR2: LGHNA, YSLEER. The germline V and J ends were trimmed by 2 bases and 6 bases, with 13 bases remaining between them. This chain's CDR3 is CASSQLTGPAEAFF. CDR3 nucleotides: TGCGCCAGCAGCCAACTTACGGGACCAGCTGAAGCTTTCTTT.

The genes are TRBV30 and TRBJ2-1, with TRBD2 matching 7 bases. V shed 0 bases and J 3 bases; nucleotides not matched to a gene: 8. Germline CDR1 reads GTSNPN; CDR2 reads SVGIG (reference sequence). The length of the CDR3 is 16 residues. For the CDR3, the DNA is TGTGCCTGGAGTGTGGGGCTAGCGGACGGCTACAATGAGCAGTTCTTC. Its translation: CAWSVGLADGYNEQFF.

The table lists this clonotype with a few counts. The V and J genes are TRBV7-8 and TRBJ2-3, with TRBD1 identical over 10 bases. The germline V gene has CDR1 SGHVS and CDR2 FQNEAQ. V shed 5 bases, J shed 4 bases, and the junction held 6 bases outside the gene matches. The length of the CDR3 is 15 residues. The CDR3 DNA reads as TGTGCCAGCAGCCCCCTGACAGGGGGCCCAGATACGCAGTATTTT. Its translation is CASSPLTGGPDTQYF.

The V call is TRBV20-1, the J call TRBJ2-3; D not certain. Germline CDR1 DFQATT, CDR2 SNEGSKA (reference sequence). The length of the CDR3 is 16 residues. V lost 1 base, J lost 2 bases, and 16 bases lay in between. This CDR3 reads CSARAETLSATDTQYF. CDR3 DNA sequence: TGCAGTGCTAGAGCCGAGACACTAAGTGCCACAGATACGCAGTATTTT.

The gene calls are TRBV12-3 or TRBV12-4 and TRBJ2-3; D is unclear. V shed 6 bases and J shed 4 bases, with 11 bases lying between them. CDR3 size: 13 residues. This CDR3 is CASSREVADTQYF. The CDR3, as DNA: TGTGCCAGCAGCCGCGAAGTTGCAGATACGCAGTATTTT.

The chain uses TRBV30 and TRBJ1-4; no definite D call. Deletions cut 1 base from V and 0 bases from J, with 12 bases between. From germline, CDR1 is GTSNPN and CDR2 SVGIG (reference sequence). The CDR3 consists of 16 residues. In DNA form, the CDR3 reads TGTGCCTGGAGTGGCGCGGGGTCGGCAACTAATGAAAAACTGTTTTTT. Residues: CAWSGAGSATNEKLFF. Full variable domain (missing parts from reference TRBV30 and TRBJ1-4): SQTIHQWPATLVQPVGSPLSLECTVEGTSNPNLYWYRQAAGRGLQLLFYSVGIGQISSEVPQNLSASRPQDRQFILSSKKLLLSDSGFYLCAWSGAGSATNEKLFFGSGTQLSVL.

The chain employs TRBV11-2 and TRBJ1-2, with a weak D call TRBD1 (5 bases). The CDR3 spans 12 residues. V was clipped by 4 bases and J by 5 bases, with 8 bases between them. In germline, CDR1 is SGHAT, CDR2 FQNNGV. The CDR3: CASSSEGYGYTF. CDR3 sequence (DNA): TGTGCCAGCAGCTCAGAGGGGTATGGCTACACCTTC.

The chain has TRBV15 and TRBJ2-2; TRBD2 aligns across 8 bases. J gave up 3 bases and V 5 bases, and 8 bases lay outside the gene matches. This CDR3 is built from 16 residues. Germline assignment: CDR1 LNHNV and CDR2 YYDKDF (reference sequence). The CDR3 protein is CATSPLAGPHTGELFF. The CDR3 coding sequence is TGTGCCACCAGCCCTCTAGCGGGTCCACACACCGGGGAGCTGTTTTTT.

This clonotype was detected a few times. The chain links TRBV5-1 to TRBJ1-1; D possibly corresponds to TRBD1 (6 bases). V lost 3 bases, J lost 0 bases, and 15 bases lay in between. The CDR3 has 16 amino acids. Germline CDR1 is SGHRS and CDR2 is YFSETQ. CDR3 sequence: CASSSRQAGVNTEAFF. In DNA, the CDR3 is TGCGCCAGCAGCTCGAGGCAGGCAGGGGTGAACACTGAAGCTTTCTTT.

The V call is TRBV12-3 or TRBV12-4, the J call TRBJ1-1, with 7 bases matching TRBD1. The CDR3 totals 13 residues. V was pared by 6 bases and J by 8 bases, with 9 bases of the junction left unmatched. The CDR3 DNA reads as TGTGCCAGCAGCCCAACAGGGGCGTTCGAAGCTTTCTTT. Protein product: CASSPTGAFEAFF.

This clonotype was recorded a few times. This chain links TRBV5-1 with TRBJ1-5, with no clear D. Trimming left V 1 base short and J 7 bases short, with 9 bases between. Germline CDR1 is SGHRS and CDR2 is YFSETQ. The CDR3 extends over 13 amino acids. DNA for the CDR3: TGCGCCAGCAGCTTGTTGGGAGCCCAGCCCCAGCATTTT. It encodes CASSLLGAQPQHF.

This clonotype was counted between two and nine times. This rearrangement joins TRBV11-1 to TRBJ2-2; D remains ambiguous. Germline V gives CDR1 SGHAT, CDR2 FQDESV (reference sequence). The CDR3 spans 19 residues. The ends were cut back, 1 base at V and 3 bases at J, with 21 bases in the middle. This CDR3 is CASSLDSWGYAIDTGELFF. The CDR3 DNA reads TGTGCCAGCAGCTTAGACTCCTGGGGATACGCGATCGACACCGGGGAGCTGTTTTTT.